This T cell receptor (beta chain) stems from a study of blood T cell repertoires in COVID-19. Turning to the study itself: COVID-19 samples collected from the United States, Italy and Spain covered acute and convalescent phases. Nucleic acid was either cDNA or gDNA, and it came from T cells, B-cell-depleted T cells, or PBMCs.

In the authors' methods: Amplification of reference gene primers was used by the study to estimate nucleated cell counts. Generated by immunoSEQ multiplex PCR, the TCRdb table keeps only in-frame clones and is missing some. That table supplies the V and J calls and clone size; D and trimming were determined from the DNA. The sample carries 100,000 to 120,000 clones, 76% recorded once. The ends were cut back, 1 base at V and 5 bases at J, with 6 bases in the middle. This CDR3 comprises 13 residues. This clone was seen only a few times. This sample includes further DNA sequences coding for the same CDR3.

The clonotype comes from a woman aged 80 or older with acute or convalescent COVID-19. Sequenced sample: peripheral blood. The J gene is TRBJ1-5, the V gene TRBV12-3 or TRBV12-4; possibly TRBD1 for D (5 bases). This CDR3 reads CASSLGQYQPQHF. DNA for the CDR3: TGTGCCAGCAGTTTAGGACAGTATCAGCCCCAGCATTTT.